The 10 T cell receptor beta chains given below trace back to one sample, sequenced in a study of cytomegalovirus exposure and HLA in healthy donors. PCR involved 60 Vbeta and 13 Jbeta primers. Produced via immunoSEQ multiplex PCR; TCRdb's table is partial and in-frame only. The table records some 150,000 clones, around 80% of them present only once. Sequencing used PBMCs. The receptors shown here come from a man in his fifties or sixties in good health and CMV-seronegative.

This chain links TRBV5-1 with TRBJ2-3; tentatively, D is TRBD2 (7 bases). CDR3 length: 16 residues. Per germline, CDR1 SGHRS and CDR2 YFSETQ. V was shortened by 0 bases and J by 3 bases, with 14 bases between the two germline ends. For the CDR3, the DNA is TGCGCCAGCAGCTTGGGGGGGGGCGCAAGAACAGATACGCAGTATTTT. Translation: CASSLGGGARTDTQYF.

The V and J genes are TRBV6-5 and TRBJ2-7; 9 bases agree with TRBD2. V lost 4 bases to trimming and J lost 4 bases; unmatched junction nucleotides: 11. The CDR3 is 16 amino acids. The V gene's germline CDR1 is MNHEY and CDR2 SVGAGI. The CDR3 DNA sequence: TGTGCCAGCAGTTCAAGACAGGGACTAGCACGGTACGAGCAGTACTTC. Protein sequence: CASSSRQGLARYEQYF.

This rearrangement joins TRBV5-1 to TRBJ1-3; TRBD1 is a possible D gene (5 bases). Germline lookup yields CDR1 SGHRS and CDR2 YFSETQ. The V and J ends lost 0 bases and 4 bases respectively, with 17 bases between them. The CDR3 is 17 amino acids. CDR3 coding DNA: TGCGCCAGCAGCTTGGGGTGGAGCGGGACCACCGGAAACACCATATATTTT. This gives the protein CASSLGWSGTTGNTIYF. The full variable domain, its missing parts supplied by reference TRBV5-1 and TRBJ1-3, is KAGVTQTPRYLIKTRGQQVTLSCSPISGHRSVSWYQQTPGQGLQFLFEYFSETQRNKGNFPGRFSGRQFSNSRSEMNVSTLELGDSALYLCASSLGWSGTTGNTIYFGEGSWLTVV.

This chain links TRBV4-1 with TRBJ1-2; 7 positions match TRBD1. Unmatched junction bases numbered 16, after V lost 1 base and J lost 14 bases. Germline loops: CDR1 MGHRA, CDR2 YSYEKL. The CDR3 sequence is 15 residues long. The CDR3 sequence is CASSQGDSSVYVGTF. The CDR3 DNA sequence: TGCGCCAGCAGCCAAGGGGACAGCTCTGTCTATGTGGGGACCTTC.

The genes are TRBV29-1 and TRBJ2-7; 8 nucleotides line up with TRBD1. V dropped 6 bases and J dropped 1; count of bases not matched to a gene: 5. Germline CDR1 and CDR2: SQVTM and ANQGSEA. The CDR3 has 13 amino acids. The CDR3 spells CSVAGTGSYEQYF. Written as DNA, the CDR3 is TGCAGCGTGGCGGGGACAGGTTCCTACGAGCAGTACTTC.

This chain connects TRBV6-6 to TRBJ2-1; 7 bases are a match to TRBD2. This CDR3 has 13 amino acids. After removal of 6 bases from V and 8 bases from J, the junction contained 7 bases not matched to a gene. The germline V gene encodes CDR1 MNHNY and CDR2 SVGAGI (reference sequence). DNA of the CDR3: TGTGCCAGCAGGGAGACTAGCAGCTATGAGCAGTTCTTC. Encoded protein: CASRETSSYEQFF.

The V gene is TRBV6-5, the J gene TRBJ1-2; D may be TRBD1 (6 bases). The ends were cut back, 0 bases at V and 8 bases at J, with 16 bases in the middle. Germline assignment: CDR1 MNHEY and CDR2 SVGAGI. The CDR3 extends over 15 amino acids. CDR3 protein: CASSYSGQGMEGYTF. DNA for the CDR3: TGTGCCAGCAGTTACTCAGGGCAGGGGATGGAAGGCTACACCTTC.

This clone was recorded only once. The chain combines TRBV2 with TRBJ2-5, with D perhaps matching TRBD2 (6 bases). Matching the DNA end better, TRBJ2-7 makes the J call doubtful. Germline CDR1 is SNHLY and CDR2 is FYNNEI. The CDR3 runs to 12 residues. In nucleotides, the CDR3 is TGTGCCAACCGAGCGGGCCCCTACGAGCAGTACTTC. Translated, it gives CANRAGPYEQYF.

This chain joins TRBV5-6 and TRBJ2-7, with 9 bases that match TRBD1. The V gene end was trimmed by 6 bases and the J gene end by 1 base; junction bases not matched to a gene: 8. Germline V CDR1 and CDR2: SGHDT, YYEEEE. The CDR3 consists of 15 residues. The CDR3 coding sequence is TGTGCCAGCAACCCTCTCGGGACAGGGTCCTACGAGCAGTACTTC. Amino acid sequence: CASNPLGTGSYEQYF.

In this sample, this clone turned up once. The CDR3 DNA sequence: TGTGCCAGCAGCCAAGCGGGGGGTAGAAGAGACACTGAAGCTTTCTTT. This translates into CASSQAGGRRDTEAFF. The chain has TRBV14 and TRBJ1-1, with D perhaps TRBD1 (5 bases). Germline V gene sequence: CDR1 SGHDN, CDR2 FVKESK. The CDR3 consists of 16 residues. Trimming shortened V by 1 base and J by 3 bases, and 15 bases separated the two germline ends. Full variable domain (remainder filled in from reference TRBV14 and TRBJ1-1): EAGVTQFPSHSVIEKGQTVTLRCDPISGHDNLYWYRRVMGKEIKFLLHFVKESKQDESGMPNNRFLAERTGGTYSTLKVQPAELEDSGVYFCASSQAGGRRDTEAFFGQGTRLTVV.